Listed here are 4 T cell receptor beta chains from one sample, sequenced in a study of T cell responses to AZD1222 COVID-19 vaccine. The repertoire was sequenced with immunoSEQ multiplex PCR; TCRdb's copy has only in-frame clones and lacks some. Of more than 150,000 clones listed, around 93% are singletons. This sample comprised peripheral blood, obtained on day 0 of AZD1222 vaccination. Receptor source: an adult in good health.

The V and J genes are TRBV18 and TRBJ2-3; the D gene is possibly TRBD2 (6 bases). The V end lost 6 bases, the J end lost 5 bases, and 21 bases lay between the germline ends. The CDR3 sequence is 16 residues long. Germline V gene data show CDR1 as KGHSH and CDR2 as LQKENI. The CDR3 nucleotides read TGTGCCAGCTCCCCCTGGGCGCCCTTGGGGGGAGATACGCAGTATTTT. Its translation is CASSPWAPLGGDTQYF.

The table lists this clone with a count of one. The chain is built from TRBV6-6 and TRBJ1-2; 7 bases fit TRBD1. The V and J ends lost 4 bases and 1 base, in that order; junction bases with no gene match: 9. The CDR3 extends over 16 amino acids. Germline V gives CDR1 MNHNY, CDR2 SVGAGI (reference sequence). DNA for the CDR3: TGTGCCAGCAGTTGGGACGGACAGGCGCTTAACTATGGCTACACCTTC. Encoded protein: CASSWDGQALNYGYTF.

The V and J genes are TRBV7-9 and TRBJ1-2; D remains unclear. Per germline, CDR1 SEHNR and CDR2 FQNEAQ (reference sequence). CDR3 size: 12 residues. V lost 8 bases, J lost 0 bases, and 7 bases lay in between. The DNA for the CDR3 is TGTGCCAGCGGAGGGACTAACTATGGCTACACCTTC. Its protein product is CASGGTNYGYTF.

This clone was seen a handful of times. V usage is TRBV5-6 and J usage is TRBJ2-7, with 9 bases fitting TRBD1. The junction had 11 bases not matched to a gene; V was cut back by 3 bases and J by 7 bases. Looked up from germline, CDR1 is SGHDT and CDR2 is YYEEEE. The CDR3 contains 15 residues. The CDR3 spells CASSSPGQGGVEQYF. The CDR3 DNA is TGTGCCAGCAGCTCACCGGGACAGGGTGGAGTGGAGCAGTACTTC.